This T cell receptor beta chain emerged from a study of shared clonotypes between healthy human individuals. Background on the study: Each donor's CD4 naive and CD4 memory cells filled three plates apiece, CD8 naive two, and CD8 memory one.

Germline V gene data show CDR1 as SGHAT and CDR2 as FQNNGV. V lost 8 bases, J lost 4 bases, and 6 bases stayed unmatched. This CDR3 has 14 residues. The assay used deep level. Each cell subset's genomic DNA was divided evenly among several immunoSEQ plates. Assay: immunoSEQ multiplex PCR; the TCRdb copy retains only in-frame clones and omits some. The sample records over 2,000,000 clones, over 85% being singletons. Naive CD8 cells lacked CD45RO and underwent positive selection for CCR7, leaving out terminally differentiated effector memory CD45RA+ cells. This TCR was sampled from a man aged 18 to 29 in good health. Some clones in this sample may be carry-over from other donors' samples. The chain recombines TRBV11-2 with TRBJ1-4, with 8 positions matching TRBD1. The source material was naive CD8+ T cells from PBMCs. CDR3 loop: CASGTGWFNEKLFF. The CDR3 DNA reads TGTGCCAGCGGGACAGGATGGTTTAATGAAAAACTGTTTTTT.